One sample yielded the 23 T cell receptor beta chains listed below, sequenced in a study of beta chain features in type 1 diabetes. The whole isolated RNA underwent reverse transcription, so sequencing captured expressed TCRB transcripts. Using immunoSEQ multiplex PCR, the repertoire was profiled, and TCRdb retains in-frame clones only, with some absent. The sample lists 680,000 or so clones; about 16% were seen once. Sample: naive CD4+ T cells from blood. The receptors here all came from a man younger than 30 in good health.

Only a few counts were recorded for this clone. This chain uses TRBV9 with TRBJ1-2, with TRBD1 matching 9 bases. Per germline, CDR1 SGDLS and CDR2 YYNGEE. With 0 bases clipped from V and 8 bases from J, the junction kept 14 bases outside the gene matches. This CDR3 spans 17 amino acids. The CDR3 reads CASSVGSERTGERGYTF. DNA for the CDR3: TGTGCCAGCAGCGTAGGATCCGAAAGGACAGGGGAGCGCGGCTACACCTTC.

This clone was found a few times. The chain combines TRBV7-8 with TRBJ1-1; D remains unclear. Per the germline V gene, CDR1 is SGHVS and CDR2 is FQNEAQ. The CDR3 covers 15 residues. V was trimmed by 5 bases and J by 4 bases, leaving 17 bases between them. This CDR3 reads CASSPQPGFFTEAFF. The CDR3 DNA reads as TGTGCCAGCAGCCCCCAACCGGGATTTTTCACTGAAGCTTTCTTT. Full variable domain (missing parts from reference TRBV7-8 and TRBJ1-1): GAGVSQSPRYKVAKRGQDVALRCDPISGHVSLFWYQQALGQGPEFLTYFQNEAQLDKSGLPSDRFFAERPEGSVSTLKIQRTQQEDSAVYLCASSPQPGFFTEAFFGQGTRLTVV.

The chain has TRBV23-1 and TRBJ2-2; TRBD1 agrees at 8 bases. TRBV23-1 is an ORF, with its function uncertain. The CDR3 sequence is 15 residues long. Trimming removed 8 bases from V and 1 base from J; junction bases left unmatched: 6. The CDR3, as DNA: TGCGCCAGCCGCCGAGACAGGGGGAACACCGGGGAGCTGTTTTTT. Protein product: CASRRDRGNTGELFF.

This clone appeared a few times. The J gene is TRBJ2-4, the V gene TRBV4-3, with a tentative D call TRBD1 (5 bases). Germline V gene data show CDR1 as LGHNA and CDR2 as YSLEER. CDR3 length equals 14 residues. The germline V and J ends were trimmed by 3 bases and 6 bases, with 12 bases remaining between them. CDR3 loop: CASSQITGLNIQYF. In DNA, the CDR3 is TGCGCCAGCAGCCAGATTACAGGTCTAAACATTCAGTACTTC.

V and J are TRBV15 and TRBJ2-1; D is possibly TRBD2 (6 bases). CDR1 is LNHNV, CDR2 YYDKDF, per germline (reference sequence). This CDR3 comprises 15 residues. Trimming cost V 8 bases and J 0 bases, with 14 bases left between them. CDR3 amino acids: CATFPWTNSYNEQFF. Written as DNA, the CDR3 is TGTGCCACCTTTCCGTGGACTAACTCCTACAATGAGCAGTTCTTC.

The V call is TRBV2, the J call TRBJ1-1; 8 bases are a match to TRBD1. The germline V gene has CDR1 SNHLY and CDR2 FYNNEI. This CDR3 spans 16 amino acids. After removal of 4 bases from V and 6 bases from J, the junction contained 13 bases not matched to a gene. The CDR3 spells CASSVRQTGVGAEAFF. The CDR3 region has the DNA TGTGCCAGCAGTGTCAGACAGACAGGGGTGGGTGCTGAAGCTTTCTTT.

V usage is TRBV7-2 and J usage is TRBJ2-7; perhaps D is TRBD1 or TRBD2 (5 bases each). Trimming stripped 8 bases from V and 1 base from J, with 6 bases between. The length of the CDR3 is 11 residues. Germline assignment: CDR1 SGHTA and CDR2 FQGNSA. CDR3 sequence: CASGGSYEQYF. The CDR3 DNA reads as TGTGCCAGCGGGGGATCCTACGAGCAGTACTTC.

This clone came up a few times. The chain links TRBV2 to TRBJ2-7; D might be TRBD1 (5 bases). The CDR3 length is 11 residues. V was pared by 7 bases and J by 3 bases, with 7 bases between. Per the germline V gene, CDR1 is SNHLY and CDR2 is FYNNEI. The CDR3 nucleotides read TGTGCCAGCAAAGGGGTCTACGAGCAGTACTTC. It yields the protein CASKGVYEQYF.

This chain connects TRBV10-3 to TRBJ2-1; 8 bases align to TRBD1. This CDR3 has 12 amino acids. Germline CDR1 is ENHRY and CDR2 is SYGVKD. V trimming: 8 bases; J trimming: 6 bases; junction bases outside the gene matches: 3. The CDR3 is CAIGQGGNEQFF. The CDR3 DNA reads TGTGCCATCGGACAGGGAGGCAATGAGCAGTTCTTC.

The V call is TRBV18, the J call TRBJ2-7; 10 nucleotides agree with TRBD2. This CDR3 contains 15 residues. V gave up 2 bases and J gave up 2 bases; unmatched junction bases: 3. From germline, CDR1 is KGHSH and CDR2 LQKENI. This CDR3 reads CASSPRLAGPYEQYF. As DNA, the CDR3 is TGTGCCAGCTCACCAAGACTAGCGGGCCCCTACGAGCAGTACTTC. The variable domain in full, with the rest retrieved from reference TRBV18 and TRBJ2-7, is NAGVMQNPRHLVRRRGQEARLRCSPMKGHSHVYWYRQLPEEGLKFMVYLQKENIIDESGMPKERFSAEFPKEGPSILRIQQVVRGDSAAYFCASSPRLAGPYEQYFGPGTRLTVT.

The chain couples TRBV6-1 to TRBJ2-7; the match to TRBD2 covers 7 bases. Per germline, CDR1 MNHNS and CDR2 SASEGT. The CDR3 runs to 11 residues. The V gene end was trimmed by 10 bases and the J gene end by 2 bases; junction bases not matched to a gene: 2. CDR3 protein: CATGTTYEQYF. In DNA form, the CDR3 reads TGTGCCACAGGGACTACCTACGAGCAGTACTTC.

This clone was observed a few times. The V call is TRBV20-1, the J call TRBJ2-3, with D tentatively TRBD1 or TRBD2 (5 bases each). Germline V gives CDR1 DFQATT, CDR2 SNEGSKA (reference sequence). The CDR3 contains 11 residues. V lost 0 bases, J lost 10 bases, and 8 bases lay in between. This chain's CDR3 is CSARERGPQYF. The CDR3 DNA sequence: TGCAGTGCTAGAGAGAGGGGACCGCAGTATTTT.

The genes are TRBV27 and TRBJ1-1; 7 nucleotides line up with TRBD1. The CDR3 has 16 amino acids. Germline assignment: CDR1 MNHEY and CDR2 SMNVEV (reference sequence). J was trimmed by 4 bases and V by 4 bases; bases with no gene match: 12. CDR3 region: CASSSVWKGAGTEAFF. Here the CDR3 DNA reads TGTGCCAGCAGTTCCGTCTGGAAGGGGGCGGGCACTGAAGCTTTCTTT.

The rearrangement joins TRBV5-4 to TRBJ2-7; tentatively, D is TRBD2 (5 bases). The germline V gene has CDR1 SGHNT and CDR2 YYREEE (reference sequence). V lost 0 bases to trimming and J lost 2 bases, with 9 bases between them. The CDR3 sequence is 14 residues long. CDR3 sequence reads: CASSLGTRTYEQYF. For the CDR3, the DNA is TGTGCCAGCAGCTTGGGAACTAGGACCTACGAGCAGTACTTC.

The V and J genes are TRBV28 and TRBJ2-1; 11 nucleotides align to TRBD1. Per the germline V gene, CDR1 is MDHEN and CDR2 is SYDVKM. V lost 3 bases to trimming and J lost 8 bases; unmatched junction nucleotides: 6. CDR3 length: 15 residues. DNA of the CDR3: TGTGCCAGCAGTTTGGAGGACAGGGGGCCTCATGAGCAGTTCTTC. Its protein is CASSLEDRGPHEQFF. Combining the CDR3 with reference TRBV28 and TRBJ2-1 gives the whole variable domain DVKVTQSSRYLVKRTGEKVFLECVQDMDHENMFWYRQDPGLGLRLIYFSYDVKMKEKGDIPEGYSVSREKKERFSLILESASTNQTSMYLCASSLEDRGPHEQFFGPGTRLTVL.

The V call is TRBV7-9, the J call TRBJ2-5; tentatively, D is TRBD1 or TRBD2 (5 bases each). Trimming stripped 5 bases from V and 6 bases from J, with 13 bases between. The CDR3 has 13 amino acids. Germline CDR1 is SEHNR and CDR2 is FQNEAQ (reference sequence). The DNA for the CDR3 is TGTGCCAGCAGCATGGCAGGGACGAAGACCCAGTACTTC. As protein: CASSMAGTKTQYF.

The chain joins TRBV15 to TRBJ1-1, with TRBD1 matching over 11 bases. CDR1 LNHNV and CDR2 YYDKDF come from the germline V gene (reference sequence). CDR3 size: 16 residues. J gave up 11 bases and V 0 bases, and 11 bases lay outside the gene matches. The CDR3 sequence: CATSRDIGQGAAWAFF. CDR3 DNA sequence: TGTGCCACCAGCAGAGATATCGGACAGGGGGCGGCATGGGCTTTCTTT.

Only a few counts were recorded for this clone. The rearrangement links TRBV5-1 to TRBJ2-1; 8 bases map to TRBD2. This CDR3 spans 16 amino acids. The V gene end was trimmed by 7 bases and the J gene end by 6 bases; junction bases not matched to a gene: 15. CDR1 is SGHRS and CDR2 is YFSETQ in the germline V gene. The DNA for the CDR3 is TGCGCCAGCTACCTCGCGACGGGAGGGCAGAGCAATGAGCAGTTCTTC. Translating it yields CASYLATGGQSNEQFF.

The J gene is TRBJ2-5, the V gene TRBV4-2; TRBD2 matches 8 bases. This CDR3 contains 16 residues. With 3 bases clipped from V and 3 bases from J, the junction kept 9 bases outside the gene matches. In germline, CDR1 is LGHNA, CDR2 YNFKEQ. CDR3 DNA: TGTGCCAGCAGCCAGGCCGGATGGCGGGGGGAAGAGACCCAGTACTTC. Translating gives CASSQAGWRGEETQYF.

V and J are TRBV18 and TRBJ2-3; 7 bases map to TRBD1. V trimming: 6 bases; J trimming: 0 bases; junction bases outside the gene matches: 6. The CDR3 has 15 amino acids. Germline lookup yields CDR1 KGHSH and CDR2 LQKENI. The CDR3 DNA is TGTGCCAGCTCTACGACAGGGCTAAGCACAGATACGCAGTATTTT. Translated, it gives CASSTTGLSTDTQYF.

This clone was recorded a few times. This chain connects TRBV19 to TRBJ2-2; D not certain. This CDR3 contains 16 residues. Per the germline V gene, CDR1 is LNHDA and CDR2 is SQIVND (reference sequence). V shed 9 bases and J shed 5 bases, with 22 bases lying between them. The CDR3 nucleotides read TGTGCCAGCATCAAAACCCGGGCAAAGACAACCGGGGAGCTGTTTTTT. Amino acid sequence: CASIKTRAKTTGELFF. The variable domain in full, with the rest retrieved from reference TRBV19 and TRBJ2-2, is DGGITQSPKYLFRKEGQNVTLSCEQNLNHDAMYWYRQDPGQGLRLIYYSQIVNDFQKGDIAEGYSVSREKKESFPLTVTSAQKNPTAFYLCASIKTRAKTTGELFFGEGSRLTVL.

This chain connects TRBV11-3 to TRBJ2-1; 14 positions match TRBD2. This CDR3 is 18 amino acids long. Germline CDR1 and CDR2: SGHNT and YENEEA. Germline trimming cut 5 bases from V and 2 bases from J; bases unmatched to any gene: 8. The CDR3 region is CASSPGTSGGRTYNEQFF. Written as DNA, the CDR3 is TGTGCCAGCAGCCCCGGGACTAGCGGGGGAAGGACCTACAATGAGCAGTTCTTC.

The chain uses TRBV29-1 and TRBJ2-2, with D hard to call. The CDR3 is 17 amino acids. Germline CDR1 reads SQVTM; CDR2 reads ANQGSEA. V shed 5 bases and J shed 0 bases, with 19 bases lying between them. CDR3 protein: CSVLTLPLYANTGELFF. The CDR3, as DNA: TGCAGCGTTCTAACGCTCCCATTGTACGCGAACACCGGGGAGCTGTTTTTT.